Following are 21 T cell receptor beta chains from one sample sequenced in a study of regulatory T cells in long-lasting Graves disease. The time point denotes: newly diagnosed GD, antithyroid drugs for less than 3 months. The TCR library was made from RNA extracted from PBMCs. Through Arm-PCR of CDR3 regions and iRepertoire HTBI primers, TCR beta libraries were built. TCRdb used MiXCR to reprocess the multiplex PCR reads, holding one entry per CDR3 protein. Of approximately 350,000 distinct CDR3 sequences in the sample, about a sixth are singletons; the top ten hold just over 20%. This sample was also put to use in a study of T cells in Graves' hyperthyroidism and ophthalmopathy.

The sample in question was peripheral blood mononuclear cells (PBMCs), obtained at new diagnosis, from a patient treated with antithyroid drugs. The receptors originated from a woman between 18 and 29 years old with Graves disease.

This clonotype was found many times. This sequence joins TRBV5-6 and TRBJ2-4, with 10 bases that match TRBD2. CDR3 length: 16 amino acids. Germline V gives CDR1 SGHDT, CDR2 YYEEEE. The V segment lost 1 base and the J segment 1 base; nucleotides outside the gene matches: 2. The CDR3 spells CASSLLTSGAKNIQYF. DNA for the CDR3: TGTGCCAGCAGCTTGCTGACTAGCGGGGCCAAAAACATTCAGTACTTC.

In its sample, this clonotype was seen many times. The chain links TRBV7-9 to TRBJ2-5; 7 positions agree with TRBD1. Germline V CDR1 and CDR2: SEHNR, FQNEAQ (reference sequence). The ends lost 2 bases at V and 1 base at J; junction bases unmatched: 13. This CDR3 spans 18 amino acids. The CDR3 coding sequence is TGTGCCAGCAGCTTAAGTGGCTTTACGGGACAGCCCCAAGAGACCCAGTACTTC. Its translation is CASSLSGFTGQPQETQYF.

This clonotype has at least ten counts. The gene calls are TRBV5-1 and TRBJ2-5; 7 bases are shared with TRBD1. The CDR3 is 16 amino acids. With 2 bases clipped from V and 4 bases from J, the junction kept 11 bases outside the gene matches. The germline V gene encodes CDR1 SGHRS and CDR2 YFSETQ. The CDR3 loop reads CASSLTGDRLIETQYF. The CDR3 DNA reads TGCGCCAGCAGCTTAACAGGGGACCGTCTGATAGAGACCCAGTACTTC.

This clonotype was observed at least ten times. The chain carries TRBV12-3 or TRBV12-4 and TRBJ2-5; 8 nucleotides align to TRBD1. The trim removed 1 base at V and 5 bases at J, leaving 6 bases unmatched. CDR3 length equals 15 residues. The CDR3 DNA is TGTGCCAGCAGTTTAGTGATACGGACAGGGGAGACCCAGTACTTC. Translating gives CASSLVIRTGETQYF.

The table lists this clonotype with many counts. As DNA, the CDR3 is TGCAGTGCTAGGTTGCCGACAGTCTCCTACGAGCAGTACTTC. Translation gives CSARLPTVSYEQYF. The chain employs TRBV20-1 and TRBJ2-7; the D gene is possibly TRBD1 (5 bases). The CDR3 spans 14 residues. V dropped 3 bases and J dropped 0 bases, with 12 bases sitting between them. The germline gives CDR1 DFQATT, CDR2 SNEGSKA (reference sequence).

This clonotype was counted at least ten times. The J gene is TRBJ2-7, the V gene TRBV12-3 or TRBV12-4; TRBD2 agrees at 10 bases. The CDR3 has 14 amino acids. J lost 7 bases, V lost 3 bases, and 6 bases had no gene match. The CDR3 DNA follows: TGTGCCAGCAGTTTCACTAGCGGGACGGGTGAGCAGTACTTC. Amino acids: CASSFTSGTGEQYF.

The chain couples TRBV12-3 or TRBV12-4 to TRBJ1-3, with 8 bases fitting TRBD1. V lost 6 bases, J lost 8 bases, and 6 bases stayed unmatched. The CDR3 totals 13 residues. The CDR3 here is CASRTTGADTIYF. CDR3 nucleotides: TGTGCCAGCAGGACGACAGGGGCAGACACCATATATTTT.

There are many counts of this clonotype. The gene calls are TRBV10-3 and TRBJ2-3; 7 bases agree with TRBD2. This CDR3 is 14 amino acids long. Losses at the gene ends were 0 bases for V and 9 bases for J; bases not matched to a gene: 6. Per germline, CDR1 ENHRY and CDR2 SYGVKD. The CDR3 coding sequence is TGTGCCATCAGTGAGTCGATGCGCGGGGGAACGCAGTATTTT. It codes for CAISESMRGGTQYF.

Many counts were recorded for this clonotype. J is TRBJ2-5 and V is TRBV18; 7 positions match TRBD2. This CDR3 comprises 17 residues. Losses at the gene ends were 3 bases for V and 2 bases for J; bases not matched to a gene: 12. Germline-derived CDR1 and CDR2 are KGHSH and LQKENI. CDR3: CASSPGLRGSGQETQYF. The CDR3 DNA reads TGTGCCAGCTCACCGGGTCTGCGCGGGAGTGGACAAGAGACCCAGTACTTC.

Many counts were recorded for this clonotype. The rearrangement uses TRBV11-2 and TRBJ2-5; D remains ambiguous. This CDR3 region has 16 residues. V was pared by 4 bases and J by 0 bases, with 15 bases between. Germline V gene lookup returns CDR1 SGHAT and CDR2 FQNNGV. DNA of the CDR3: TGTGCCAGCAGCTCAACGCGGACCCTGTACCAAGAGACCCAGTACTTC. Its translation: CASSSTRTLYQETQYF.

The table lists this clonotype with many counts. The chain is built from TRBV7-3 and TRBJ2-1, with D maybe TRBD2 (6 bases). V lost 0 bases to trimming and J lost 2 bases, with 14 bases between them. The CDR3 spans 17 residues. Germline-derived CDR1 and CDR2 are SGHTA and FQGTGA. The CDR3 DNA is TGTGCCAGCAGCTTAACCCATAAGGAGGGGACCTACAATGAGCAGTTCTTC. Residues: CASSLTHKEGTYNEQFF.

This rearrangement joins TRBV5-1 to TRBJ2-1; 16 bases fit TRBD2. The CDR3 runs 19 residues. The germline V gene has CDR1 SGHRS and CDR2 YFSETQ. With V trimmed by 0 bases and J by 5 bases, 8 bases remained unmatched. The CDR3 coding sequence is TGCGCCAGCAGCTTGGGCCCGGGACTAGCGGGAGGGCCTCACAATGAGCAGTTCTTC. Protein sequence: CASSLGPGLAGGPHNEQFF.

V usage is TRBV4-2 and J usage is TRBJ2-3; TRBD2 aligns across 8 bases. The CDR3 spans 17 residues. The germline V gene encodes CDR1 LGHNA and CDR2 YNFKEQ. The junction had 12 bases not matched to a gene; V was cut back by 5 bases and J by 2 bases. As DNA, the CDR3 is TGTGCCAGCAGCGCGGCGGGGGGCTTTCTCTACACAGATACGCAGTATTTT. Its translation is CASSAAGGFLYTDTQYF.

This clonotype was found many times. The J gene is TRBJ1-1, the V gene TRBV5-8; a possible D gene is TRBD1 (5 bases). The CDR3 is 13 amino acids. Germline values: CDR1 SGHTS, CDR2 YDEGEE. V was trimmed by 6 bases and J by 4 bases, leaving 13 bases between them. The CDR3 bases are TGTGCCAGCACTCGGCCGGGGGGCACTGAAGCTTTCTTT. Protein: CASTRPGGTEAFF.

Concerning this clonotype: The junction does not match germline at one end; this may be a read error. This chain links TRBV4-1 with TRBJ2-5; 11 bases agree with TRBD1. Looked up from germline, CDR1 is MGHRA and CDR2 is YSYEKL. CDR3 length: 17 amino acids. The DNA for the CDR3 is TGCGCCAGCAGCCAGGGACGGACAGGGGGCGCGGGAGAGACCCGGTACTTC. This sequence encodes CASSQGRTGGAGETRYF.

A few counts support this clonotype. The CDR3 sequence: CASSNSGRAFNIQYF. The CDR3 region has the DNA TGTGCCAGCAGCAATAGCGGGAGGGCCTTTAACATTCAGTACTTC. This chain uses TRBV13 with TRBJ2-4, with 11 bases fitting TRBD2. Germline V gene sequence: CDR1 PRHDT, CDR2 FYEKMQ (reference sequence). The CDR3 has 15 residues. The trim removed 5 bases at V and 7 bases at J, leaving 7 bases unmatched.

This clonotype has a count of ten or more. The CDR3 here is CASDPGWGETQYF. The DNA for the CDR3 is TGTGCCAGCGACCCGGGTTGGGGCGAGACCCAGTACTTC. The chain combines TRBV6-1 with TRBJ2-5, with D tentatively TRBD1 (5 bases). Trimming took 8 bases from V and 5 from J, leaving 15 bases between them. CDR1 and CDR2 from the germline V gene are MNHNS and SASEGT. This CDR3 spans 13 amino acids.

Many counts were recorded for this clonotype. This rearrangement joins TRBV18 to TRBJ1-1; D is ambiguous. This CDR3 spans 12 amino acids. Germline CDR1 reads KGHSH; CDR2 reads LQKENI. The germline V and J ends were trimmed by 2 bases and 10 bases, with 11 bases remaining between them. CDR3 region: CASSPSRERAFF. The CDR3 DNA follows: TGTGCCAGCTCACCAAGTAGGGAGAGAGCTTTCTTT.

There are many counts of this clonotype. This rearrangement joins TRBV11-2 to TRBJ2-7, with D possibly called TRBD1 or TRBD2 (5 bases each). The length of the CDR3 is 15 residues. Trimming cost V 5 bases and J 3 bases, with 17 bases left between them. Germline lookup yields CDR1 SGHAT and CDR2 FQNNGV. CDR3 amino acids: CASSPTGRQYYEQYF. CDR3 bases: TGTGCCAGCAGCCCCACGGGGCGGCAATACTACGAGCAGTACTTC.

This clonotype was counted ten times or more. V gene TRBV13 combines with J gene TRBJ1-1; possibly TRBD1 for D (6 bases). CDR1 is PRHDT and CDR2 is FYEKMQ in the germline V gene (reference sequence). CDR3 size: 14 residues. Trimming left V 2 bases short and J 4 bases short, with 11 bases between. The DNA for the CDR3 is TGTGCCAGCAGCTTACAGGGGTACCTCACTGAAGCTTTCTTT. Translation gives CASSLQGYLTEAFF.

The genes are TRBV4-1 and TRBJ2-3, with D hard to call. The CDR3 consists of 12 residues. Germline assignment: CDR1 MGHRA and CDR2 YSYEKL. With 0 bases removed from V and 9 bases from J, the gap between germline ends came to 7 bases. Here the CDR3 reads CASSQERNTQYF. The DNA of the CDR3 is TGCGCCAGCAGCCAAGAACGGAACACGCAGTATTTT.